This T cell receptor (beta chain) was documented in a study of radiation and T cells in renal cell carcinoma. For this clone: The same CDR3 is also encoded by other DNA sequences in this sample.

Repertoires were generated with immunoSEQ multiplex PCR, while TCRdb's copy carries only in-frame clones and drops some. The profile shows around 180,000 clones, about 88% of them singletons. Germline-derived CDR1 and CDR2 are SGHRS and YFSETQ. The CDR3 runs to 14 residues. The V gene lost 5 bases and the J gene lost 1 base, with 13 bases spanning the gap. Time point indicated: blood 4 weeks post-SBRT, at nephrectomy. Treatment: 15 Gy SBRT to primary tumor, nephrectomy 4 weeks later. Blood was sampled at baseline, 2 weeks and 4 weeks after SBRT. The TCR sequence derives from a woman aged 45-59 years with renal cell carcinoma. The chain carries TRBV5-1 and TRBJ2-7; weak D call: TRBD2 (6 bases). The material was blood, obtained from a patient whose treatment included radiotherapy and nephrectomy. CDR3 in amino acids: CASSSTGGSYEQYF. The CDR3 DNA sequence: TGCGCCAGCAGTTCGACCGGGGGATCCTACGAGCAGTACTTC.